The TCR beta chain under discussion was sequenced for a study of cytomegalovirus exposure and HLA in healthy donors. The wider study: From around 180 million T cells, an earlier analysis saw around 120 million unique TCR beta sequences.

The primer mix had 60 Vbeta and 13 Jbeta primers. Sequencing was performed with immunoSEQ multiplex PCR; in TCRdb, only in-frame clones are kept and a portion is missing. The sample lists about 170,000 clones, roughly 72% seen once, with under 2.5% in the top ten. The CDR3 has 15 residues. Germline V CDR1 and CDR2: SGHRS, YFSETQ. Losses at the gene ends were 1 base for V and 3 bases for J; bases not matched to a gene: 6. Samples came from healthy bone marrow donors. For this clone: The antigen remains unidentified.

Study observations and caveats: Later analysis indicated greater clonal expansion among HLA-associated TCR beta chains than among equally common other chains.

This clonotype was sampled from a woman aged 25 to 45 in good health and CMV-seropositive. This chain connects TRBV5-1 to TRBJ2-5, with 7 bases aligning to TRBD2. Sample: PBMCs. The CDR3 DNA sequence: TGCGCCAGCAGCTTGAGGGCAGGGAGGGAAGAGACCCAGTACTTC. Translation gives CASSLRAGREETQYF. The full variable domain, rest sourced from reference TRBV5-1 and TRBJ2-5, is KAGVTQTPRYLIKTRGQQVTLSCSPISGHRSVSWYQQTPGQGLQFLFEYFSETQRNKGNFPGRFSGRQFSNSRSEMNVSTLELGDSALYLCASSLRAGREETQYFGPGTRLLVL.